The 27 T cell receptor beta chains reported below all come from one sample, sequenced in a study of T-cell reconstitution after alpha-beta-depleted transplantation in children. Unique molecular identifiers tagged the TCRbeta library. TCRdb fed the PCR reads into MiXCR, producing one record per CDR3 protein. The profile shows some 200,000 distinct CDR3 sequences, 9.7% of them singletons. Sequencing was performed on PBMCs from the stem cell graft donor, taken from the stem cell graft. Every receptor here comes from a human donor who donated a stem cell graft to a child with SCID.

This clonotype was seen repeatedly, ten times or more. J is TRBJ2-5 and V is TRBV5-1; no clear D gene. CDR1 is SGHRS and CDR2 is YFSETQ in the germline V gene. The ends were cut back, 0 bases at V and 4 bases at J, with 10 bases in the middle. This CDR3 is built from 14 residues. In nucleotides, the CDR3 is TGCGCCAGCAGCTTGGCCCACTCGACAGAGACCCAGTACTTC. This translates into CASSLAHSTETQYF. The full variable domain, in which reference TRBV5-1 and TRBJ2-5 provide the parts outside the CDR3, is KAGVTQTPRYLIKTRGQQVTLSCSPISGHRSVSWYQQTPGQGLQFLFEYFSETQRNKGNFPGRFSGRQFSNSRSEMNVSTLELGDSALYLCASSLAHSTETQYFGPGTRLLVL.

In this sample, this clonotype turned up many times. The chain employs TRBV28 and TRBJ2-1; 10 nucleotides line up with TRBD2. This CDR3 is 16 amino acids long. Germline CDR1 MDHEN, CDR2 SYDVKM. Germline trimming cut 7 bases from V and 4 bases from J; bases unmatched to any gene: 10. CDR3 sequence: CASNNGLAAGYNEQFF. The CDR3 nucleotides read TGTGCCAGCAATAACGGACTAGCGGCGGGATACAATGAGCAGTTCTTC.

This clonotype was counted many times. The chain is built from TRBV7-9 and TRBJ1-2; D is unclear. Germline V gene sequence: CDR1 SEHNR, CDR2 FQNEAQ (reference sequence). Between the trimmed V and J ends, which lost 3 bases and 4 bases, there was a span of 18 bases. The CDR3 is made up of 16 amino acids. The CDR3 region is CASSFRVEGLLYGYTF. The CDR3 DNA reads TGTGCCAGCAGCTTCCGGGTGGAGGGATTGCTCTATGGCTACACCTTC.

This clonotype has a count of ten or more. The chain has TRBV7-9 and TRBJ2-1, with D perhaps TRBD2 (5 bases). The CDR3 totals 13 residues. V was trimmed by 5 bases and J by 8 bases, leaving 13 bases between them. Germline V CDR1 and CDR2: SEHNR, FQNEAQ (reference sequence). DNA of the CDR3: TGTGCCAGCAGCATACTCAACGGGGATGAGCAGTTCTTC. Translating gives CASSILNGDEQFF.

In its sample, this clonotype was seen many times. The chain recombines TRBV18 with TRBJ1-4; 7 nucleotides agree with TRBD1. Per the germline V gene, CDR1 is KGHSH and CDR2 is LQKENI. V lost 6 bases, J lost 7 bases, and 8 bases stayed unmatched. This CDR3 has 14 amino acids. The CDR3 region has the DNA TGTGCCAGCTCCGAGGGACAGTCAGGTGAAAAACTGTTTTTT. Amino acids: CASSEGQSGEKLFF.

This clonotype was picked up many times. The chain uses TRBV5-1 and TRBJ2-6; D is unclear. The CDR3 sequence is 14 residues long. The germline V gene encodes CDR1 SGHRS and CDR2 YFSETQ. The V end lost 4 bases, the J end lost 0 bases, and 5 bases lay between the germline ends. DNA of the CDR3: TGCGCCAGCAGCGCCAACTCTGGGGCCAACGTCCTGACTTTC. Translating it yields CASSANSGANVLTF.

This clonotype was observed many times. The chain recombines TRBV24-1 with TRBJ2-1; no clear D. Germline V gene data show CDR1 as KGHDR and CDR2 as SFDVKD. The CDR3 runs 16 residues. The V end was cut by 1 base, the J end by 0 bases, with 9 bases between. This CDR3 is CATSDLTRSSYNEQFF. The CDR3 nucleotides read TGTGCCACCAGTGATTTAACCAGGAGCTCCTACAATGAGCAGTTCTTC.

This sequence joins TRBV7-9 and TRBJ1-5; 7 nucleotides line up with TRBD1. The CDR3 has 17 amino acids. The ends lost 1 base at V and 0 bases at J; junction bases unmatched: 6. From germline, CDR1 is SEHNR and CDR2 FQNEAQ (reference sequence). CDR3 region: CASSLGSWDSSNQPQHF. The CDR3 DNA reads as TGTGCCAGCAGCTTAGGATCCTGGGACAGTAGCAATCAGCCCCAGCATTTT.

This chain uses TRBV12-3 or TRBV12-4 with TRBJ1-2, with 10 bases lining up with TRBD1. Losses at the gene ends were 8 bases for V and 7 bases for J; bases not matched to a gene: 4. This CDR3 is built from 12 residues. CDR3 nucleotide sequence: TGTGCCAGCGGACAGGGGGGAGGTGGCTACACCTTC. Protein product: CASGQGGGGYTF.

This clonotype was observed a few times. This chain uses TRBV18 with TRBJ1-2, with 7 bases lining up with TRBD1. The CDR3 is 14 amino acids. With V trimmed by 5 bases and J by 4 bases, 7 bases remained unmatched. Germline V gene sequence: CDR1 KGHSH, CDR2 LQKENI. The chain's CDR3 is CASSSGQAGYGYTF. The CDR3 region has the DNA TGTGCCAGCTCATCTGGACAGGCCGGCTATGGCTACACCTTC.

Points on this clonotype: A read error may be the cause here, since a much bigger clone is one base away. The chain recombines TRBV24-1 with TRBJ2-2, with D perhaps TRBD2 (6 bases). Trimming took 2 bases from V and 6 from J, leaving 15 bases between them. From germline, CDR1 is KGHDR and CDR2 SFDVKD. The CDR3 is made up of 16 amino acids. CDR3 region: CATSDSTRGYSGELFF. CDR3 coding DNA: TGTGCCACCAGTGATTCCACGCGGGGATACTCCGGGGAGCTGTTTTTT.

This clonotype was observed at least ten times. The V and J genes are TRBV5-1 and TRBJ2-5, with D perhaps TRBD1 (6 bases). The CDR3 loop spans 15 amino acids. The germline V gene has CDR1 SGHRS and CDR2 YFSETQ. V lost 3 bases and J lost 4, with 16 bases in between. CDR3 residues: CASSSGYGQLETQYF. DNA for the CDR3: TGCGCCAGCAGCTCGGGATATGGACAGCTAGAGACCCAGTACTTC. The entire variable domain, with the rest obtained from reference TRBV5-1 and TRBJ2-5, is as follows: KAGVTQTPRYLIKTRGQQVTLSCSPISGHRSVSWYQQTPGQGLQFLFEYFSETQRNKGNFPGRFSGRQFSNSRSEMNVSTLELGDSALYLCASSSGYGQLETQYFGPGTRLLVL.

This clonotype came up many times. This rearrangement joins TRBV15 to TRBJ1-1; a possible D gene is TRBD1 (6 bases). The V gene lost 1 base and the J gene lost 1 base, with 10 bases spanning the gap. Germline-derived CDR1 and CDR2 are LNHNV and YYDKDF (reference sequence). CDR3 length: 15 amino acids. CDR3 loop: CATSRARRGNTEAFF. The CDR3 nucleotides read TGTGCCACCAGCAGAGCGCGCAGGGGGAACACTGAAGCTTTCTTT.

This clonotype has a handful of counts. This chain links TRBV11-2 with TRBJ2-7; TRBD1 aligns across 7 bases. V shed 4 bases, J shed 2 bases, and the junction held 8 bases outside the gene matches. The CDR3 sequence is 15 residues long. The germline CDR1 and CDR2 sequences are SGHAT and FQNNGV. CDR3 residues: CASSYRGYRTYEQYF. In DNA form, the CDR3 reads TGTGCCAGCAGCTACAGGGGCTACCGTACCTACGAGCAGTACTTC.

This clonotype was observed at least ten times. The CDR3 spells CASSFGTAGGTEAFF. The CDR3 DNA reads TGCGCCAGCAGCTTTGGGACAGCGGGGGGCACTGAAGCTTTCTTT. J is TRBJ1-1 and V is TRBV5-1; 7 nucleotides match TRBD1. This CDR3 has 15 residues. Looked up from germline, CDR1 is SGHRS and CDR2 is YFSETQ. After removal of 2 bases from V and 4 bases from J, the junction contained 8 bases not matched to a gene.

This clonotype has at least ten counts. The rearrangement links TRBV12-3 or TRBV12-4 to TRBJ2-7, with TRBD1 identical over 7 bases. The trim removed 0 bases at V and 1 base at J, leaving 3 bases unmatched. CDR3 length equals 15 residues. CDR3 amino acids: CASSLAGDSSYEQYF. As DNA, the CDR3 is TGTGCCAGCAGTTTAGCCGGGGACAGTTCCTACGAGCAGTACTTC.

In its sample, this clonotype was seen many times. The V call is TRBV5-1, the J call TRBJ2-3, with 10 bases that match TRBD2. Germline-derived CDR1 and CDR2 are SGHRS and YFSETQ. V shed 1 base, J shed 2 bases, and the junction held 4 bases outside the gene matches. The CDR3 sequence is 16 residues long. CDR3 sequence: CASSLKAGGSTDTQYF. The CDR3 DNA follows: TGCGCCAGCAGCTTGAAAGCGGGGGGGTCCACAGATACGCAGTATTTT.

This clonotype was recorded at least ten times. The rearrangement uses TRBV5-1 and TRBJ2-2; 7 bases map to TRBD2. The germline CDR1 and CDR2 sequences are SGHRS and YFSETQ. The CDR3 totals 13 residues. V shed 3 bases, J shed 6 bases, and the junction held 2 bases outside the gene matches. CDR3 loop: CASSWEGPGELFF. The CDR3 DNA reads as TGCGCCAGCAGCTGGGAGGGTCCCGGGGAGCTGTTTTTT.

This clonotype showed up just a few times. The rearrangement links TRBV14 to TRBJ2-2; the D is unclear. Germline CDR1 and CDR2: SGHDN and FVKESK. The CDR3 is made up of 18 amino acids. With 0 bases removed from V and 5 bases from J, the gap between germline ends came to 19 bases. CDR3 sequence: CASSQESYSGGRTGELFF. CDR3 DNA sequence: TGTGCCAGCAGCCAAGAGTCTTATAGTGGCGGACGGACCGGGGAGCTGTTTTTT.

This clonotype was found many times. The V call is TRBV24-1, the J call TRBJ1-5; D not certain. V was trimmed by 9 bases and J by 0 bases, leaving 8 bases between them. The CDR3 has 13 residues. CDR1 is KGHDR, CDR2 SFDVKD, per germline. CDR3 nucleotide sequence: TGTGCCACCGCCGACGATAGCAATCAGCCCCAGCATTTT. This sequence encodes CATADDSNQPQHF.

This clonotype was found many times. J is TRBJ1-5 and V is TRBV24-1, with D tentatively TRBD1 (6 bases). The germline CDR1 and CDR2 sequences are KGHDR and SFDVKD. The V gene lost 0 bases and the J gene lost 2 bases, with 10 bases spanning the gap. This CDR3 comprises 16 residues. The CDR3 loop is CATSDLSGDGNQPQHF. As DNA, the CDR3 is TGTGCCACCAGTGATTTGTCAGGGGACGGCAATCAGCCCCAGCATTTT.

This clonotype was seen a few times. This may be a read error, as it is one base from a much larger clone. This chain uses TRBV5-1 with TRBJ2-5, with D tentatively TRBD1 (6 bases). V lost 5 bases and J 8 bases, leaving 16 bases between the germline ends. The CDR3 loop spans 13 amino acids. Germline V gene sequence: CDR1 SGHRS, CDR2 YFSETQ. The CDR3 here is CASSPGVLDTQYF. For the CDR3, the DNA is TGCGCCAGCAGTCCAGGGGTTTTAGACACCCAGTACTTC.

This clonotype was observed at least ten times. The CDR3 is CASSFGTGLSYGYTF. In DNA form, the CDR3 reads TGTGCCAGCAGTTTCGGGACAGGGTTATCCTATGGCTACACCTTC. V and J are TRBV12-3 or TRBV12-4 and TRBJ1-2, with TRBD1 matching over 9 bases. This CDR3 comprises 15 residues. V was clipped by 3 bases and J by 4 bases; unmatched bases: 6.

This clonotype appeared many times. This chain's CDR3 is CASSLSHAFDEQFF. The CDR3, as DNA: TGCGCCAGCAGCTTGTCGCATGCCTTCGATGAGCAGTTCTTC. V and J are TRBV5-1 and TRBJ2-1; D ambiguous. Between the trimmed V and J ends, which lost 1 base and 8 bases, there was a span of 13 bases. This CDR3 region has 14 residues. Germline V gene data show CDR1 as SGHRS and CDR2 as YFSETQ.

This clonotype was observed at least ten times. The J gene is TRBJ2-7, the V gene TRBV5-1; TRBD2 agrees at 12 bases. The CDR3 is 15 residues long. After removal of 1 base from V and 3 bases from J, the junction contained 2 bases not matched to a gene. Germline-derived CDR1 and CDR2 are SGHRS and YFSETQ. CDR3 residues: CASSLRTSGDYEQYF. Written as DNA, the CDR3 is TGCGCCAGCAGCTTGAGGACTAGCGGGGACTACGAGCAGTACTTC.

This clonotype was seen repeatedly, ten times or more. This chain links TRBV4-2 with TRBJ1-1; D gene unclear. V lost 0 bases and J 1 base, leaving 9 bases between the germline ends. Germline V gene lookup returns CDR1 LGHNA and CDR2 YNFKEQ. This CDR3 contains 15 residues. Written as DNA, the CDR3 is TGTGCCAGCAGCCAAGAGACAAGAAGGAACACTGAAGCTTTCTTT. It codes for CASSQETRRNTEAFF.

This clonotype was seen ten or more times. This chain uses TRBV5-1 with TRBJ2-3, with 7 nucleotides matching TRBD2. From germline, CDR1 is SGHRS and CDR2 YFSETQ. Trimming cost V 3 bases and J 1 base; bases outside gene matches: 5. The CDR3 is made up of 15 amino acids. The CDR3 nucleotides are TGCGCCAGCAGCTCACCCCGGGAGGGCACAGATACGCAGTATTTT. This gives the protein CASSSPREGTDTQYF.